A selection of T cell receptor beta chains follows, all from one sample in a study of shared clonotypes between healthy human individuals. The data were produced by immunoSEQ multiplex PCR, yet TCRdb's version contains in-frame clones alone and is incomplete. The data contain around 2.3 million clones, approximately 94% of them singletons. The sample was naive CD4+ T cells sorted from blood. The receptors derive from a man aged 18 to 30 in good health. Each CDR3 is given with its conserved first and last residue. The order of the fields is D gene, clone size, J gene, V gene, CDR3 DNA, CDR3 protein. D genes are given only for firm matches. Clone size, where shown, is once, few, many, or a class for clones that have expanded.

d_gene: .; abundance: .; j_gene: TRBJ1-4; v_gene: TRBV28; CDR3nt: TGTGCCAGCAGTTTTTGGGGCGGGGGTGAAAAACTGTTTTTT; CDR3aa: CASSFWGGGEKLFF
d_gene: .; abundance: .; j_gene: TRBJ1-1; v_gene: TRBV9; CDR3nt: TGTGCCAGCAGCCCAGGGACTCGGGGAGGGGACACTGAAGCTTTCTTT; CDR3aa: CASSPGTRGGDTEAFF
d_gene: .; abundance: .; j_gene: TRBJ2-7; v_gene: TRBV5-3; CDR3nt: TGTGCCAGAAGCTTGCCATGTCCGGGTTACGAGCAGTACTTC; CDR3aa: CARSLPCPGYEQYF
d_gene: TRBD1; abundance: .; j_gene: TRBJ1-5; v_gene: TRBV5-1; CDR3nt: TGCGCCAGCAGCCTAGGACAGGCTGGTAGCAATCAGCCCCAGCATTTT; CDR3aa: CASSLGQAGSNQPQHF
d_gene: TRBD2; abundance: .; j_gene: TRBJ2-3; v_gene: TRBV29-1; CDR3nt: TGCAGCGGGGGACTAGCGGGAGTTGCAGATACGCAGTATTTT; CDR3aa: CSGGLAGVADTQYF
d_gene: TRBD1; abundance: .; j_gene: TRBJ1-1; v_gene: TRBV10-3; CDR3nt: TGTGCCATCAGTTGGACAGGGGTAAACACTGAAGCTTTCTTT; CDR3aa: CAISWTGVNTEAFF
d_gene: .; abundance: .; j_gene: TRBJ1-2; v_gene: TRBV28; CDR3nt: TGTGCCAGCAGTTTAGCCTCCCGGGGTATGGATGGCTACACCTTC; CDR3aa: CASSLASRGMDGYTF
d_gene: .; abundance: .; j_gene: TRBJ2-5; v_gene: TRBV18; CDR3nt: TGTGCCAGCTCACCAGGAGCGGGAGAGACCCAGTACTTC; CDR3aa: CASSPGAGETQYF
d_gene: TRBD2; abundance: .; j_gene: TRBJ2-1; v_gene: TRBV12-5; CDR3nt: TGTGCTAGTGGTTCCTCAAGGACTAGCGGGAGGATCTACAATGAGCAGTTCTTC; CDR3aa: CASGSSRTSGRIYNEQFF
d_gene: TRBD1; abundance: .; j_gene: TRBJ2-7; v_gene: TRBV4-3; CDR3nt: TGCGCCAGCAGCCAAGATCTAGGGCCGACAGGGGCCTACGAGCAGTACTTC; CDR3aa: CASSQDLGPTGAYEQYF
d_gene: .; abundance: .; j_gene: TRBJ1-2; v_gene: TRBV7-2; CDR3nt: TGTGCCAGCAGCCCTCTGTGGGTGGCTGGCTACACCTTC; CDR3aa: CASSPLWVAGYTF
d_gene: .; abundance: once; j_gene: TRBJ2-3; v_gene: TRBV7-2; CDR3nt: TGTGCCAGCAGCTTATTCAGGGGTCGGGATACGCAGTATTTT; CDR3aa: CASSLFRGRDTQYF
d_gene: .; abundance: .; j_gene: TRBJ1-1; v_gene: TRBV18; CDR3nt: TGTGCCAGCTCCGAGAATAGGGCGAACACTGAAGCTTTCTTT; CDR3aa: CASSENRANTEAFF
d_gene: TRBD1; abundance: .; j_gene: TRBJ2-2; v_gene: TRBV11-2; CDR3nt: TGTGCCAGCAGCTTGTACAGGGGACCTAACGGGGAGCTGTTTTTT; CDR3aa: CASSLYRGPNGELFF
d_gene: TRBD1; abundance: .; j_gene: TRBJ2-7; v_gene: TRBV5-1; CDR3nt: TGCGCCAGCAGCCCCGGGACAGGGGAATCCTACGAGCAGTACTTC; CDR3aa: CASSPGTGESYEQYF
d_gene: .; abundance: .; j_gene: TRBJ2-7; v_gene: TRBV5-1; CDR3nt: TGCGCCAGCAGCTTGGAGACGGCAGGTTTTTACGAGCAGTACTTC; CDR3aa: CASSLETAGFYEQYF
d_gene: .; abundance: .; j_gene: TRBJ2-5; v_gene: TRBV6-5; CDR3nt: TGTGCCAGCCGGAGGGAGACCCAGTACTTC; CDR3aa: CASRRETQYF
d_gene: .; abundance: .; j_gene: TRBJ1-1; v_gene: TRBV6-6; CDR3nt: TGTGCCAGCAGCTTGGGCAATAACTTGAACACTGAAGCTTTCTTT; CDR3aa: CASSLGNNLNTEAFF
d_gene: .; abundance: .; j_gene: TRBJ2-7; v_gene: TRBV6-1; CDR3nt: TGTGCCAGCACCCGGACAGTTGATCTGTCCTACGAGCAGTACTTC; CDR3aa: CASTRTVDLSYEQYF
d_gene: TRBD1; abundance: .; j_gene: TRBJ1-1; v_gene: TRBV28; CDR3nt: TGTGCCAGCAGTACAGGGGCTGTAGGCACTGAAGCTTTCTTT; CDR3aa: CASSTGAVGTEAFF
d_gene: .; abundance: .; j_gene: TRBJ2-1; v_gene: TRBV5-6; CDR3nt: TGTGCCAGCAGCCCCGGGGGGCTCTACAATGAGCAGTTCTTC; CDR3aa: CASSPGGLYNEQFF
d_gene: .; abundance: .; j_gene: TRBJ1-2; v_gene: TRBV5-1; CDR3nt: TGCGCCAGCAGCCGGGATAATAACTATGGCTACACCTTC; CDR3aa: CASSRDNNYGYTF
d_gene: .; abundance: .; j_gene: TRBJ1-5; v_gene: TRBV7-2; CDR3nt: TGTGCCAGCAGCCAAACAGGGACTCAGCCCCAGCATTTT; CDR3aa: CASSQTGTQPQHF
d_gene: .; abundance: .; j_gene: TRBJ2-2; v_gene: TRBV25-1; CDR3nt: TGTGCCAGCAGAGGTCCCGGGACAACGAACACCGGGGAGCTGTTTTTT; CDR3aa: CASRGPGTTNTGELFF
d_gene: .; abundance: .; j_gene: TRBJ2-7; v_gene: TRBV6-1; CDR3nt: TGTGCCAGCAAACAGGGGGCGGGAGGCTACGAGCAGTACTTC; CDR3aa: CASKQGAGGYEQYF
d_gene: .; abundance: .; j_gene: TRBJ2-3; v_gene: TRBV7-3; CDR3nt: TGTGCCAGCAGCTTATTCAGGGCCACAGATACGCAGTATTTT; CDR3aa: CASSLFRATDTQYF
d_gene: TRBD2; abundance: once; j_gene: TRBJ2-7; v_gene: TRBV7-8; CDR3nt: TGTGCCAGCAGCTTAGATACTAGCGGGAGGCAGGAGCAGTACTTC; CDR3aa: CASSLDTSGRQEQYF
d_gene: .; abundance: .; j_gene: TRBJ2-1; v_gene: TRBV10-3; CDR3nt: TGTGCCATCAGTGAAATAGCCAATGAGCAGTTCTTC; CDR3aa: CAISEIANEQFF
d_gene: .; abundance: .; j_gene: TRBJ2-6; v_gene: TRBV9; CDR3nt: TGTGCCAGCAGCGACGGGGACGGTGGGGCCAACGTCCTGACTTTC; CDR3aa: CASSDGDGGANVLTF
d_gene: TRBD1; abundance: .; j_gene: TRBJ2-5; v_gene: TRBV6-1; CDR3nt: TGTGCCAGCAGGATAACAGGGGTGGTTGGGACCCAGTACTTC; CDR3aa: CASRITGVVGTQYF
d_gene: TRBD2; abundance: .; j_gene: TRBJ2-5; v_gene: TRBV28; CDR3nt: TGTGCCAGAACCGCGGGGGGAACCCCGTACCAAGAGACCCAGTACTTC; CDR3aa: CARTAGGTPYQETQYF
d_gene: .; abundance: .; j_gene: TRBJ2-3; v_gene: TRBV11-3; CDR3nt: TGTGCCAGCAGCTTGCACCCCGTAAGGGCAGATACGCAGTATTTT; CDR3aa: CASSLHPVRADTQYF
d_gene: .; abundance: once; j_gene: TRBJ2-5; v_gene: TRBV7-3; CDR3nt: TGTGCCAGCAGCTTGGAGCCGGGACACCAGTACTTC; CDR3aa: CASSLEPGHQYF
d_gene: TRBD1; abundance: .; j_gene: TRBJ1-6; v_gene: TRBV6-5; CDR3nt: TGTGCCAGCAGCTTCGACAGGGGGAATTCACCCCTCCACTTT; CDR3aa: CASSFDRGNSPLHF
d_gene: .; abundance: .; j_gene: TRBJ1-2; v_gene: TRBV6-6; CDR3nt: TGTGCCAGCAGCCCGACAGGAAACTATGGCTACACCTTC; CDR3aa: CASSPTGNYGYTF
d_gene: TRBD2; abundance: .; j_gene: TRBJ2-5; v_gene: TRBV7-2; CDR3nt: TGTGCCAGCAGCTTAGATGCTAGCGGGAGTCGGAAGACCCAGTACTTC; CDR3aa: CASSLDASGSRKTQYF
d_gene: TRBD2; abundance: .; j_gene: TRBJ2-5; v_gene: TRBV10-3; CDR3nt: TGTGCCATCAGGCTAGCGGGGGAAGAGACCCAGTACTTC; CDR3aa: CAIRLAGEETQYF
d_gene: .; abundance: .; j_gene: TRBJ1-2; v_gene: TRBV7-9; CDR3nt: TGTGCCAGCACCGTTTGGCAGGGTGCTTCTAACTATGGCTACACCTTC; CDR3aa: CASTVWQGASNYGYTF
d_gene: .; abundance: .; j_gene: TRBJ1-4; v_gene: TRBV5-4; CDR3nt: TGTGCCAGCAGCTTGTTGGGTGAAAAACTGTTTTTT; CDR3aa: CASSLLGEKLFF
d_gene: .; abundance: .; j_gene: TRBJ1-2; v_gene: TRBV19; CDR3nt: TGTGCCAGTAGTAGGGCGCAGGTTAACTATGGCTACACCTTC; CDR3aa: CASSRAQVNYGYTF
d_gene: .; abundance: .; j_gene: TRBJ2-7; v_gene: TRBV5-6; CDR3nt: TGTGCCAGCAGTAAGGACGGGTCCTACGAGCAGTACTTC; CDR3aa: CASSKDGSYEQYF
d_gene: .; abundance: .; j_gene: TRBJ2-3; v_gene: TRBV30; CDR3nt: TGTGCCTGGACCATAGGAGGGGGGGGCGATACGCAGTATTTT; CDR3aa: CAWTIGGGGDTQYF
d_gene: .; abundance: once; j_gene: TRBJ2-3; v_gene: TRBV4-3; CDR3nt: TGCGCCAGCAGCCAAGCTCCCCCCGGGACTTCCACAGATACGCAGTATTTT; CDR3aa: CASSQAPPGTSTDTQYF
d_gene: .; abundance: .; j_gene: TRBJ1-3; v_gene: TRBV7-9; CDR3nt: TGTGCCAGCAGCTACGGGACCTCTGGAAACACCATATATTTT; CDR3aa: CASSYGTSGNTIYF
d_gene: .; abundance: .; j_gene: TRBJ1-2; v_gene: TRBV6-5; CDR3nt: TGTGCCAGCAGTTACAGAAACTATGGCTACACCTTC; CDR3aa: CASSYRNYGYTF
d_gene: .; abundance: .; j_gene: TRBJ1-2; v_gene: TRBV20-1; CDR3nt: TGCAGTGCTAGACCGAGCTATGGCTACACCTTC; CDR3aa: CSARPSYGYTF
d_gene: .; abundance: once; j_gene: TRBJ2-7; v_gene: TRBV6-6; CDR3nt: TGTGCCAGCACAGGGGGGTACGAGCAGTACTTC; CDR3aa: CASTGGYEQYF
d_gene: .; abundance: .; j_gene: TRBJ2-3; v_gene: TRBV5-4; CDR3nt: TGTGCCAGCAGCTTGGGCGGGGGCCGGACAGATACGCAGTATTTT; CDR3aa: CASSLGGGRTDTQYF
d_gene: .; abundance: .; j_gene: TRBJ2-1; v_gene: TRBV27; CDR3nt: TGTGCCAGCAGTTTAAGTGGCGGATACAATGAGCAGTTCTTC; CDR3aa: CASSLSGGYNEQFF
d_gene: .; abundance: few; j_gene: TRBJ2-3; v_gene: TRBV2; CDR3nt: TGTGCCAGCAGTGTGTCAGATACGCAGTATTTT; CDR3aa: CASSVSDTQYF
d_gene: .; abundance: .; j_gene: TRBJ1-5; v_gene: TRBV30; CDR3nt: TGTGCCTGGAGTGTAAGCGGCAATCAGCCCCAGCATTTT; CDR3aa: CAWSVSGNQPQHF
d_gene: TRBD1; abundance: .; j_gene: TRBJ1-3; v_gene: TRBV29-1; CDR3nt: TGCAGCGTCGGACAGGCTGGAAACACCATATATTTT; CDR3aa: CSVGQAGNTIYF
d_gene: .; abundance: .; j_gene: TRBJ2-5; v_gene: TRBV6-5; CDR3nt: TGTGCCAGCAGATTGCCGGGGCAAGAGACCCAGTACTTC; CDR3aa: CASRLPGQETQYF
d_gene: TRBD1; abundance: .; j_gene: TRBJ1-2; v_gene: TRBV6-6; CDR3nt: TGTGCCAGCAGTCCCCCCGGGACAGATTATGGCTACACCTTC; CDR3aa: CASSPPGTDYGYTF